This record looks at one TCR beta chain sequence and its context. In the original processing: Amplification from reference gene primers served as the basis for estimated nucleated cell counts. Profiling relied on immunoSEQ multiplex PCR, and the TCRdb table lists in-frame clones only, not all of them. That table is the source of V, J and clone size, and D and trimming were worked out from the DNA. Found here are approximately 220,000 clones, more than 65% of them singletons; the top ten hold roughly 2.3%. This specimen comes from a study of blood T cell repertoires in COVID-19. For the study at large: The cDNA or gDNA used as material had been derived from T cells, B-cell-depleted T cells, or PBMCs.

Per the germline V gene, CDR1 is SGHRS and CDR2 is YFSETQ. Trimming took 2 bases from V and 9 from J; bases not matched to a gene: 8. The CDR3 is 15 amino acids. Source material: peripheral blood. The V gene is TRBV5-1, the J gene TRBJ2-1; TRBD2 matches at 10 bases. This clonotype was obtained from a woman aged 55 to 70 with acute or convalescent COVID-19. In nucleotides, the CDR3 is TGCGCCAGCAGCTTAACCCAGCGGGGGGGTAGTGAGCAGTTCTTC. It is translated as CASSLTQRGGSEQFF.